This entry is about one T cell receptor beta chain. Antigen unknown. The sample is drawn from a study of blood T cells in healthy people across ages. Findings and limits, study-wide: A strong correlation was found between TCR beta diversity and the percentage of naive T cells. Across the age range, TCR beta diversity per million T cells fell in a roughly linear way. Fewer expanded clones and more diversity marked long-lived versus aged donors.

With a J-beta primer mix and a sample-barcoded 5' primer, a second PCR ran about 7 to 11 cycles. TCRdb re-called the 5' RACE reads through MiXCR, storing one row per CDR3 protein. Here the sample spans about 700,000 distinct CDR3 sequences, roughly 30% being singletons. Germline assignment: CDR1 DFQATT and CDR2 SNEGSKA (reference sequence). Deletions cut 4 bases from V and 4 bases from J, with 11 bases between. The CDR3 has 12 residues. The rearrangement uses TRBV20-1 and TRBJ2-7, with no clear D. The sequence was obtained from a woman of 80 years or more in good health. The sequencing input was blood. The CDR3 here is CSATDGEYEQYF. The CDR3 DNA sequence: TGCAGTGCTACGGACGGTGAATACGAGCAGTACTTC.